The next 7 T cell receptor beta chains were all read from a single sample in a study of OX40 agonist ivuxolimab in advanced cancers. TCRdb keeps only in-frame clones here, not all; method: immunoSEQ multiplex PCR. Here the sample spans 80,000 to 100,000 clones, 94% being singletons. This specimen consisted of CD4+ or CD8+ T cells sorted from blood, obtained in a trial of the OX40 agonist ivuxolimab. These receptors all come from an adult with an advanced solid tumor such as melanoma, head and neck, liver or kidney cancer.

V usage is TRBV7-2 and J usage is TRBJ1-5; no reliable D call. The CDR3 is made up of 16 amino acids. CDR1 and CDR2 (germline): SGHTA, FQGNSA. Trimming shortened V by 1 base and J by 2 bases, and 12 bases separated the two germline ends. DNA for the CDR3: TGTGCCAGCAGCTTAGGTCCGGGCACCCGCAATCAGCCCCAGCATTTT. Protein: CASSLGPGTRNQPQHF.

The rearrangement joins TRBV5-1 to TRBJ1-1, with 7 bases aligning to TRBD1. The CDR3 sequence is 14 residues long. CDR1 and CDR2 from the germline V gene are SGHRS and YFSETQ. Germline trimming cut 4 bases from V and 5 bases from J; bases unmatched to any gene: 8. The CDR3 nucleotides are TGCGCCAGCAGCAAGGACAGGATTGGTACTGAAGCTTTCTTT. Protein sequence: CASSKDRIGTEAFF.

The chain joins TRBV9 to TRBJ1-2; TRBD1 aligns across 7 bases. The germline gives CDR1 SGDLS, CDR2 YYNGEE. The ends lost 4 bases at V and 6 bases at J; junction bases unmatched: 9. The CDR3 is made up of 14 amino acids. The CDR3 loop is CASSSWTGLNGYTF. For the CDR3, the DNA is TGTGCCAGCAGCTCATGGACAGGCCTCAATGGCTACACCTTC.

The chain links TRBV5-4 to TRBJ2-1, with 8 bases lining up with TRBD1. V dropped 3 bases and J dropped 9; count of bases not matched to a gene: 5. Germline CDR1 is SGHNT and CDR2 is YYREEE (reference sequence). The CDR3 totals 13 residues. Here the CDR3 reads CASSSGQEGEQFF. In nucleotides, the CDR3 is TGTGCCAGCAGCTCGGGACAGGAAGGTGAGCAGTTCTTC.

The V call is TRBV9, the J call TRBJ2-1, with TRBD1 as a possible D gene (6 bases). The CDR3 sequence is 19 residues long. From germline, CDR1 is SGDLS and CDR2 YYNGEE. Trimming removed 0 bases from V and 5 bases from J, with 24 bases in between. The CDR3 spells CASSVVKGWYADSNNEQFF. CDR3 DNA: TGTGCCAGCAGCGTAGTAAAGGGTTGGTATGCGGACAGCAACAATGAGCAGTTCTTC.

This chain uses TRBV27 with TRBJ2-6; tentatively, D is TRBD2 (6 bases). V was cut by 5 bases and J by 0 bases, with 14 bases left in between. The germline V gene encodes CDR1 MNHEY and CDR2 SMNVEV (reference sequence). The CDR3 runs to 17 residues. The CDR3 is CASSGRGGASGANVLTF. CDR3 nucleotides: TGTGCCAGCAGTGGGCGGGGTGGGGCCTCTGGGGCCAACGTCCTGACTTTC.

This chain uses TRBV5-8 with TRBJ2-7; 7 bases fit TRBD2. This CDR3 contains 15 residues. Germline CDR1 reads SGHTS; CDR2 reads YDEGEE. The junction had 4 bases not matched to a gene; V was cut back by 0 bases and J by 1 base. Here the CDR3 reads CASSLAPSGSYEQYF. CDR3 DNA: TGTGCCAGCAGCTTGGCGCCTAGCGGATCCTACGAGCAGTACTTC.